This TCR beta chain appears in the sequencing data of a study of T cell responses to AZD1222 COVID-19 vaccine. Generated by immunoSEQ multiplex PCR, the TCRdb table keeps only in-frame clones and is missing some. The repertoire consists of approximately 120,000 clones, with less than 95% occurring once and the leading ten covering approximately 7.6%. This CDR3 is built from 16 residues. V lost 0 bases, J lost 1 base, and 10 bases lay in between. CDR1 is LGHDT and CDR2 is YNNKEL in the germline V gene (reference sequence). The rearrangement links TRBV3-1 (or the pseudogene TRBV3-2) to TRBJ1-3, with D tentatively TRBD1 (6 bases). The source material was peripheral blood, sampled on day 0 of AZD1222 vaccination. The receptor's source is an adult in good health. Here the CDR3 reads CASSQERGRSGNTIYF. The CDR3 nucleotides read TGTGCCAGCAGCCAAGAGAGGGGGAGGTCTGGAAACACCATATATTTT.